These T cell receptor beta chains were read from a single sample in a study of T cell responses to AZD1222 COVID-19 vaccine. This table comes from immunoSEQ multiplex PCR, and its TCRdb copy is limited to in-frame clones, with some not included. Among 150,000 or so clones listed, 91% were seen once. The sequencing used peripheral blood, collected 28 days after the second AZD1222 dose. The receptors here all came from an adult who received the AZD1222 COVID-19 vaccine. Each CDR3 is given with its conserved first and last residue. D genes are given only for firm matches. Size is stated for part of the rows, as once, few or many counts, or as a class when the clone is expanded.

>TRBD1|TRBJ1-4|.|TRBV2
CASRDGTGASEKLFF
TGTGCCAGCAGGGACGGGACAGGGGCGTCTGAAAAACTGTTTTTT
>TRBD2|TRBJ2-1|.|TRBV18
CASSPSEREAYNEQFF
TGTGCCAGCTCACCAAGCGAGCGGGAGGCCTACAATGAGCAGTTCTTC
>TRBD1|TRBJ2-1|.|TRBV28
CASSQTSGTGFRQFF
TGTGCCAGCAGTCAGACTTCAGGGACAGGGTTTCGGCAGTTCTTC
>TRBD1|TRBJ1-5|.|TRBV18
CASSPATGAQPQHF
TGTGCCAGCTCACCAGCGACAGGGGCCCAGCCCCAGCATTTT
>.|TRBJ2-1|once|TRBV28
CASSLDGGFNEQFF
TGTGCCAGCAGTTTAGACGGGGGATTTAATGAGCAGTTCTTC
>.|TRBJ2-3|.|TRBV28
CASNNQGDTQYF
TGTGCCAGCAATAACCAGGGTGATACGCAGTATTTT
>.|TRBJ1-2|.|TRBV2
CASRTGPPYGYTF
TGTGCCAGCAGGACCGGTCCGCCCTATGGCTACACCTTC
>.|TRBJ2-2|.|TRBV5-1
CASSFAGRGGTGELFF
TGCGCCAGCAGCTTCGCGGGCAGAGGGGGGACCGGGGAGCTGTTTTTT
>TRBD1|TRBJ1-1|.|TRBV7-9
CASSSTDRGSTEAFF
TGTGCCAGCAGCTCGACGGACAGGGGGAGCACTGAAGCTTTCTTT
>.|TRBJ2-5|.|TRBV9
CASSADLAESQETQYF
TGTGCCAGCAGCGCAGACCTCGCGGAAAGCCAAGAGACCCAGTACTTC
>TRBD1|TRBJ1-3|.|TRBV6-5
CASSFGQGAGNTIYF
TGTGCCAGCAGTTTCGGACAGGGGGCGGGAAACACCATATATTTT
>.|TRBJ2-3|.|TRBV11-2
CASSLRWNKNTQYF
TGTGCCAGCAGCTTAAGGTGGAATAAGAATACGCAGTATTTT
>.|TRBJ2-1|.|TRBV19
CASAHRDLYNEQFF
TGTGCCAGTGCTCACAGGGACCTCTACAATGAGCAGTTCTTC
>.|TRBJ2-3|.|TRBV13
CASSFSPTDTQYF
TGTGCCAGCAGCTTTTCACCCACAGATACGCAGTATTTT
>.|TRBJ1-1|.|TRBV4-3
CASSLPGQEAFF
TGCGCCAGCAGCCTACCGGGGCAGGAAGCTTTCTTT
>.|TRBJ2-7|.|TRBV13
CASSPAGYEQYF
TGTGCCAGCAGCCCGGCGGGCTACGAGCAGTACTTC
>TRBD1|TRBJ1-1|.|TRBV6-1
CASSEINRGEAFF
TGTGCCAGCAGTGAAATAAACAGGGGTGAAGCTTTCTTT
>.|TRBJ2-7|.|TRBV15
CATSRGGSSYEQYF
TGTGCCACCAGCAGAGGGGGGAGCTCCTACGAGCAGTACTTC
>.|TRBJ1-3|.|TRBV5-4
CASSLGGSGSGNTIYF
TGTGCCAGCAGCTTGGGAGGGTCGGGCTCTGGAAACACCATATATTTT
>TRBD2|TRBJ2-5|.|TRBV7-9
CASSFRGGLETQYF
TGTGCCAGCAGCTTTCGGGGGGGTCTCGAGACCCAGTACTTC
>.|TRBJ2-1|.|TRBV3-1/TRBV3-2
CASSQDITGGNEQFF
TGTGCCAGCAGCCAAGATATCACGGGCGGCAATGAGCAGTTCTTC
>TRBD1|TRBJ2-2|.|TRBV2
CASSLYGTENTGELFF
TGTGCCAGCAGTCTATACGGGACAGAGAACACCGGGGAGCTGTTTTTT
>.|TRBJ1-6|.|TRBV5-1
CASSPGGGFNSPLHF
TGCGCCAGCAGCCCGGGCGGCGGTTTTAATTCACCCCTCCACTTT
>.|TRBJ2-3|.|TRBV21-1
CASSQGYLTSGRADTQYF
TGTGCCAGCAGCCAAGGTTACCTAACTAGCGGGAGAGCAGATACGCAGTATTTT
>TRBD1|TRBJ1-1|.|TRBV18
CASSPFTGGEGNTEAFF
TGTGCCAGCTCACCCTTTACAGGGGGTGAGGGGAACACTGAAGCTTTCTTT
>.|TRBJ2-7|.|TRBV27
CASRQGGEQYF
TGTGCCAGCAGGCAAGGTGGCGAGCAGTACTTC
>TRBD2|TRBJ2-3|.|TRBV5-6
CASSLKTGGRDTQYF
TGTGCCAGCAGCTTGAAAACGGGGGGTCGGGATACGCAGTATTTT
>.|TRBJ2-1|.|TRBV27
CASSPRSNEQFF
TGTGCCAGCAGTCCTCGTTCCAATGAGCAGTTCTTC
>TRBD1|TRBJ2-7|.|TRBV11-2
CASSPMGTGASYEQYF
TGTGCCAGCAGCCCGATGGGGACAGGGGCTTCCTACGAGCAGTACTTC
>.|TRBJ2-2|once|TRBV15
CATSPLGGKNTGELFF
TGTGCCACCAGCCCCCTGGGGGGAAAAAACACCGGGGAGCTGTTTTTT
>TRBD1|TRBJ2-3|.|TRBV5-5
CASLPGQGGVDTQYF
TGTGCCAGCCTTCCGGGCCAAGGGGGCGTAGATACGCAGTATTTT
>TRBD2|TRBJ2-3|.|TRBV5-4
CASSTGLAGGLDTDTQYF
TGTGCCAGCAGCACAGGACTAGCGGGGGGTTTGGATACAGATACGCAGTATTTT
>TRBD2|TRBJ2-4|.|TRBV4-2
CASSQAGTSGRGAVSKNIQYF
TGTGCCAGCAGCCAAGCCGGGACTAGCGGGAGAGGGGCCGTTTCCAAAAACATTCAGTACTTC
>TRBD2|TRBJ2-5|.|TRBV27
CASSLAGEGRKETQYF
TGTGCCAGCAGTTTAGCGGGAGAGGGGAGAAAAGAGACCCAGTACTTC
>TRBD2|TRBJ2-2|.|TRBV27
CASSGLALSTNTGELFF
TGTGCCAGCAGCGGACTAGCGTTGAGTACGAACACCGGGGAGCTGTTTTTT
>.|TRBJ1-2|.|TRBV27
CASSLSGAGGDYGYTF
TGTGCCAGCAGTTTATCGGGGGCGGGGGGGGACTATGGCTACACCTTC